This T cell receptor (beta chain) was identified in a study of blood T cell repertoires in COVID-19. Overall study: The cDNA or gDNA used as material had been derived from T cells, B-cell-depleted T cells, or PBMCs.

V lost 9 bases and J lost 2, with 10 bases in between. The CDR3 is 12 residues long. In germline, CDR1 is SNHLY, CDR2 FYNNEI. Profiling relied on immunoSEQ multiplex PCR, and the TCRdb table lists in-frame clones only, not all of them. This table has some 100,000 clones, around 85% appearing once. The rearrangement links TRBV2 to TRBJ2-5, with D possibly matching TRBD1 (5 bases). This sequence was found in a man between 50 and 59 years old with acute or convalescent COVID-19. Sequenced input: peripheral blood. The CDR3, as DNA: TGTGCCAGTCAGGGCCCTCAAGAGACCCAGTACTTC. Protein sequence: CASQGPQETQYF.